The source of this T cell receptor (beta chain) is a study of T-cell reconstitution after alpha-beta-depleted transplantation in children. Broader study findings: T-cell numbers and diversity, one year after transplant, stemmed largely from T cells that were newly produced. Approximately two months post-transplant, alpha-beta T cells reportedly originated from several hundred expanded graft clones. Some patients' high day-60 TCRbeta diversity was traced to surviving recipient T cells and thymic progenitors.

Germline V CDR1 and CDR2: DFQATT, SNEGSKA (reference sequence). The CDR3 spans 12 residues. The V end lost 6 bases, the J end lost 5 bases, and 13 bases lay between the germline ends. A TCRbeta library incorporating unique molecular identifiers was prepared. TCRdb fed the PCR reads into MiXCR, producing one record per CDR3 protein. The sample consists of 530,000 or so distinct CDR3 sequences, 20% to 30% of them appearing once. Of note for this clonotype: The antigen remains unidentified.

This TCR was sampled from a boy younger than two with Wiskott-Aldrich syndrome, due to receive a stem cell transplant. The sequences come from PBMCs, collected before TCRalphabeta/CD19-depleted stem cell transplant. The V and J genes are TRBV20-1 and TRBJ1-2; D may be TRBD1 (5 bases). DNA for the CDR3: TGCAGTGCAGAGCCCGGGGGGTATGGCTACACCTTC. Translating gives CSAEPGGYGYTF.